The 20 T cell receptor beta chains below come from one sample, sequenced in a study of T cells in Graves' hyperthyroidism and ophthalmopathy. Amplification of TCR beta CDR3 regions was performed using RNA transcripts as template. An initial round of RT-PCR targeting the TCR CDR3 relied on the HTBI primer set. Each CDR3 protein gets one entry after TCRdb re-called the multiplex PCR reads with MiXCR. Counted here are about 400,000 distinct CDR3 sequences, just under 25% occurring once; the ten biggest clones make up around 67%. Input material: blood. These TCRs come from a middle-aged man with Graves' hyperthyroidism.

This clonotype was seen repeatedly, ten times or more. The chain is built from TRBV12-3 or TRBV12-4 and TRBJ2-1; 10 bases fit TRBD2. This CDR3 has 15 amino acids. Trimming removed 6 bases from V and 4 bases from J; junction bases left unmatched: 6. The DNA for the CDR3 is TGTGCCAGCAGGACGGGACTAGCGAAATACAATGAGCAGTTCTTC. Protein product: CASRTGLAKYNEQFF.

Ten or more counts support this clonotype. V usage is TRBV28 and J usage is TRBJ2-3, with 8 nucleotides matching TRBD1. Germline V gene lookup returns CDR1 MDHEN and CDR2 SYDVKM. V was clipped by 2 bases and J by 4 bases; unmatched bases: 11. The CDR3 is 17 residues long. The CDR3 here is CASSLTDWTGTADTQYF. CDR3 sequence (DNA): TGTGCCAGCAGTTTAACAGACTGGACAGGGACGGCAGATACGCAGTATTTT.

This clonotype was picked up many times. V is TRBV12-3 or TRBV12-4 and J is TRBJ2-1; 7 bases fit TRBD1. V shed 3 bases, J shed 5 bases, and the junction held 4 bases outside the gene matches. The CDR3 is made up of 14 amino acids. CDR3 coding DNA: TGTGCCAGCAGTTTTGGTGGGACAGACAATGAGCAGTTCTTC. Its translation is CASSFGGTDNEQFF.

The sample holds many counts of this clonotype. The chain couples TRBV20-1 to TRBJ1-5; D ambiguous. V was pared by 0 bases and J by 6 bases, with 12 bases between. CDR3 length: 14 residues. Germline lookup yields CDR1 DFQATT and CDR2 SNEGSKA (reference sequence). As DNA, the CDR3 is TGCAGTGCTAGAGATGGCCCTTGGGGTCAGCCCCAGCATTTT. It codes for CSARDGPWGQPQHF.

There are many counts of this clonotype. The chain carries TRBV3-1 and TRBJ1-2, with a possible D match to TRBD1 (5 bases). The CDR3 runs 14 residues. V was clipped by 5 bases and J by 8 bases, with 18 bases between them. The germline V gene has CDR1 LGHDT and CDR2 YNNKEL (reference sequence). The CDR3 bases are TGTGCCAGCAGCAAGGACACCCTGGGCCGGGGCTACACCTTC. Protein sequence: CASSKDTLGRGYTF.

The chain couples TRBV7-9 to TRBJ2-3, with 7 bases identical to TRBD1. Looked up from germline, CDR1 is SEHNR and CDR2 is FQNEAQ (reference sequence). The CDR3 sequence is 15 residues long. V lost 4 bases to trimming and J lost 2 bases; unmatched junction nucleotides: 6. CDR3 nucleotides: TGTGCCAGCAGCTCCCCGACAGGGATCACAGATACGCAGTATTTT. It is translated as CASSSPTGITDTQYF.

This clonotype was detected ten times or more. The chain combines TRBV7-9 with TRBJ2-5, with TRBD1 matching over 7 bases. The V segment lost 1 base and the J segment 0 bases; nucleotides outside the gene matches: 2. Germline V gene sequence: CDR1 SEHNR, CDR2 FQNEAQ (reference sequence). This CDR3 comprises 15 residues. CDR3 in DNA: TGTGCCAGCAGCTTAGGCGACAGGGACCAAGAGACCCAGTACTTC. Translation: CASSLGDRDQETQYF. The full variable domain, its missing parts supplied by reference TRBV7-9 and TRBJ2-5, is DTGVSQNPRHKITKRGQNVTFRCDPISEHNRLYWYRQTLGQGPEFLTYFQNEAQLEKSRLLSDRFSAERPKGSFSTLEIQRTEQGDSAMYLCASSLGDRDQETQYFGPGTRLLVL.

This clonotype was seen once. The chain recombines TRBV3-1 with TRBJ2-2; TRBD1 is a possible D gene (5 bases). This CDR3 has 15 amino acids. The germline V and J ends were trimmed by 4 bases and 4 bases, with 13 bases remaining between them. Germline V gene lookup returns CDR1 LGHDT and CDR2 YNNKEL (reference sequence). CDR3 amino acids: CASSPPPDSTGELFF. CDR3 nucleotides: TGTGCCAGCAGCCCCCCACCCGACAGCACCGGGGAGCTGTTTTTT. Filled out from reference TRBV3-1 and TRBJ2-2, the complete variable domain reads DTAVSQTPKYLVTQMGNDKSIKCEQNLGHDTMYWYKQDSKKFLKIMFSYNNKELIINETVPNRFSPKSPDKAHLNLHINSLELGDSAVYFCASSPPPDSTGELFFGEGSRLTVL.

The chain has TRBV7-3 and TRBJ1-3; D is undetermined. The V gene's germline CDR1 is SGHTA and CDR2 FQGTGA. V was pared by 3 bases and J by 2 bases, with 11 bases between. This CDR3 region has 15 residues. The CDR3 region is CASSFFEGTGNTIYF. CDR3 nucleotide sequence: TGTGCCAGCAGCTTCTTCGAAGGTACTGGAAACACCATATATTTT. The whole variable domain, remainder taken from reference TRBV7-3 and TRBJ1-3, is GAGVSQTPSNKVTEKGKYVELRCDPISGHTALYWYRQSLGQGPEFLIYFQGTGAADDSGLPNDRFFAVRPEGSVSTLKIQRTERGDSAVYLCASSFFEGTGNTIYFGEGSWLTVV.

This clonotype has a count of ten or more. The V call is TRBV12-3 or TRBV12-4, the J call TRBJ2-1, with D unclear. V dropped 1 base and J dropped 4 bases, with 11 bases sitting between them. The CDR3 has 15 amino acids. As DNA, the CDR3 is TGTGCCAGCAGTTTAGTTTCTAGTAATTACAATGAGCAGTTCTTC. Translated, it gives CASSLVSSNYNEQFF.

At least ten counts were recorded for this clonotype. The chain links TRBV27 to TRBJ2-1; a weak D match, TRBD1 (6 bases). V lost 5 bases, J lost 0 bases, and 11 bases lay in between. The CDR3 is 15 amino acids. CDR1 and CDR2 (germline): MNHEY, SMNVEV (reference sequence). The CDR3: CASSPLRGSYNEQFF. In DNA, the CDR3 is TGTGCCAGCAGTCCCCTCAGGGGCTCCTACAATGAGCAGTTCTTC.

This clonotype was seen only a few times. The chain employs TRBV27 and TRBJ2-7, with 7 bases fitting TRBD1. The germline V gene has CDR1 MNHEY and CDR2 SMNVEV (reference sequence). The V and J ends lost 6 bases and 0 bases, in that order; junction bases with no gene match: 8. The CDR3 length is 15 residues. The CDR3 bases are TGTGCCAGCAGGATTGAGGGGACAGACTCCTACGAGCAGTACTTC. It specifies CASRIEGTDSYEQYF.

The table lists this clonotype with a few counts. The rearrangement uses TRBV30 and TRBJ1-1; TRBD1 is a possible D gene (6 bases). The germline gives CDR1 GTSNPN, CDR2 SVGIG (reference sequence). The CDR3 has 13 residues. V was trimmed by 1 base and J by 3 bases, leaving 9 bases between them. Here the CDR3 DNA reads TGTGCCTGGAGTGACAGGGTGGACACTGAAGCTTTCTTT. It translates to CAWSDRVDTEAFF.

With regard to this clonotype: One base away lies a much larger clone, so this may be a sequencing read error. The chain combines TRBV13 with TRBJ2-7, with 12 bases lining up with TRBD2. The CDR3 covers 15 residues. Trimming at V came to 1 base and at J to 7 bases, leaving 5 bases not matched to a gene. In germline, CDR1 is PRHDT, CDR2 FYEKMQ (reference sequence). The CDR3 spells CASSLVLAGGDEQYF. The CDR3 nucleotides are TGTGCCAGCAGCTTAGTACTAGCGGGGGGTGATGAGCAGTACTTC.

In this sample, this clonotype turned up a few times. This chain uses TRBV6-1 with TRBJ2-1; TRBD1 matches at 9 bases. This CDR3 is built from 12 residues. V was clipped by 10 bases and J by 9 bases; unmatched bases: 7. Germline V gives CDR1 MNHNS, CDR2 SASEGT. CDR3 DNA sequence: TGTGCCACCGGGACAGGGAAGGGTGAGCAGTTCTTC. Protein sequence: CATGTGKGEQFF.

This clonotype was seen a few times. The chain carries TRBV9 and TRBJ2-1, with D possibly being TRBD2 (6 bases). The CDR3 spans 16 residues. Germline lookup yields CDR1 SGDLS and CDR2 YYNGEE. V was pared by 0 bases and J by 0 bases, with 10 bases between. The CDR3 reads CASSVDPAGSYNEQFF. CDR3 nucleotides: TGTGCCAGCAGCGTAGATCCAGCGGGCTCCTACAATGAGCAGTTCTTC.

This clonotype was seen only a few times. The rearrangement uses TRBV5-1 and TRBJ2-3; TRBD2 matches 11 bases. J lost 6 bases, V lost 4 bases, and 13 bases had no gene match. The CDR3 loop spans 17 amino acids. Germline CDR1 SGHRS, CDR2 YFSETQ. This CDR3 is CASSNRGTSGKWDTQYF. CDR3 DNA sequence: TGCGCCAGCAGCAACCGGGGGACTAGCGGAAAGTGGGATACGCAGTATTTT.

This clonotype was observed many times. This sequence joins TRBV20-1 and TRBJ2-1; D remains ambiguous. From germline, CDR1 is DFQATT and CDR2 SNEGSKA (reference sequence). Trimming shortened V by 3 bases and J by 5 bases, and 14 bases separated the two germline ends. This CDR3 is built from 14 residues. The CDR3 protein is CSASGRFGDNEQFF. CDR3 DNA sequence: TGCAGTGCTAGTGGCAGATTTGGGGACAATGAGCAGTTCTTC.

In its sample, this clonotype was seen once. The chain combines TRBV24-1 with TRBJ1-5; D perhaps matches TRBD1 (5 bases). The germline V gene encodes CDR1 KGHDR and CDR2 SFDVKD. The CDR3 is 14 residues long. Trimming left V 4 bases short and J 3 bases short, with 9 bases between. In DNA, the CDR3 is TGTGCCACCAGTGACGCTGGGACCAATCAGCCCCAGCATTTT. As protein: CATSDAGTNQPQHF.

The chain couples TRBV20-1 to TRBJ2-5; D is possibly TRBD1 or TRBD2 (5 bases each). The V gene lost 6 bases and the J gene lost 5 bases, with 13 bases spanning the gap. Germline-derived CDR1 and CDR2 are DFQATT and SNEGSKA (reference sequence). This CDR3 is built from 12 residues. The CDR3 reads CSASGTTETQYF. CDR3 sequence (DNA): TGCAGTGCCTCAGGGACGACGGAGACCCAGTACTTC.